This TCR beta chain originates from a study of human thymus T cells (TCRdb year 2020). Turning to the overall study: TCR alpha and beta repertoires from roughly eight infant thymus samples and four related peripheral blood samples were characterized in the study. The infant donors were roughly 7 to 250 days old, and the cohort included six or seven males and two females. What the study reported, not specific to this receptor: On average, roughly 890,000 unique TCRB clonotypes were obtained from thymus samples, compared with approximately 84,000 from blood samples. According to the related research, thymic TCR repertoires were highly overlapping among unrelated individuals. Biased V and J gene segment usage appeared to be present in both thymic and peripheral blood repertoires.

The CDR3 spans 16 residues, from the cysteine through the phenylalanine. Only the CDR3 DNA stays, 48 bases, in frame from base 1. V and J lose 7 bases and 6 bases, and a span of 21 bases separates them. CDR1 and CDR2 are read off the germline V gene as MGHRA and YSYEKL. TCRB and TCRAD loci were amplified from a standardized quantity of quality-controlled genomic DNA using the immunoSEQ multiplex PCR assay. The amplicons spanned the V(D)J region and were long enough to cover the CDR3 and allow V and J genes to be identified. Amplicon sequencing was performed on an Illumina platform through the commercial immunoSEQ service. Regarding the original processing steps: Corrections for primer bias and sequencing errors followed previously described methods, while TCRAD and TCRB definitions were based on the IMGT database. Repertoires were analysed with immunoSEQ Analyzer 3.0 and VDJTools, covering basic statistics, V/J segment usage, diversity estimates, rarefaction and pairwise overlap. To estimate diversity, the Chao1, ChaoE, Efron-Thisted, Shannon and inverse Simpson indices were applied, and diversity was also estimated on datasets down-sampled to the smallest sample. Repertoire overlap used strict matching of CDR3 nucleotide sequence, V gene and J gene, with Jaccard-based multidimensional scaling clustering. Not all clones reach the TCRdb copy of this immuneACCESS table, which keeps in-frame sequences only. Checked studies attribute under half of the gap to unresolved V genes and leave the rest unexplained. That table is the source of V, J and clone size, and D and trimming were worked out from the DNA. Present in this sample are about 130,000 clones, more than 90% of which were seen just once. The ten largest clones capture around 0.024% of the sample.

Thymus tissue was collected as surgical resects that were removed during corrective cardiac surgery. In Finland, the donors were immunologically healthy infants who were having open corrective cardiac surgery for congenital heart defects. Thymocytes were released mechanically from tissue and stored at -70 °C as pellets of about 8.5-31 million cells. Genomic DNA was extracted from frozen cell pellets with a QIAsymphony instrument. Remarks on this clone: Its binding antigen is unknown. The record has no base qualities; no much larger clone is one base away.

The sample consisted of thymus tissue. This clonotype originated in a boy under three years old with a congenital heart defect but otherwise immunologically healthy. The sequence links TRBV4-1 to TRBJ2-2; the D gene is perhaps TRBD2, on 5 matching bases. The bases are TGCGCCAGCACCTCACGCTTGACTATCTCGCCCGGGGAGCTGTTTTTT. Translated, it gives CASTSRLTISPGELFF.